Below, 21 T cell receptor beta chains from the same sample are listed, as sequenced in a study of long-term antiretroviral therapy in people with HIV. It was version v3.0 of the immunoSEQ assay that was run at survey level. TCRdb keeps only in-frame clones here, not all; method: immunoSEQ multiplex PCR. Of about 20,000 clones in the sample, around 87% are singletons; the top ten hold roughly 3.5%. The sequencing used unsorted PBMCs, collected approximately 2.5 years after starting antiretroviral therapy. The source is a woman between 45 and 65 years old with HIV.

This sequence joins TRBV29-1 and TRBJ1-1, with TRBD1 matching over 7 bases. CDR1 is SQVTM and CDR2 is ANQGSEA in the germline V gene. This CDR3 spans 13 amino acids. The V and J ends lost 6 bases and 3 bases, in that order; junction bases with no gene match: 7. The CDR3 loop reads CSVKRQGDTEAFF. In nucleotides, the CDR3 is TGCAGCGTGAAAAGACAGGGTGACACTGAAGCTTTCTTT.

The chain carries TRBV2 and TRBJ1-4; no definite D call. The V end was cut by 2 bases, the J end by 7 bases, with 14 bases between. Germline CDR1 and CDR2: SNHLY and FYNNEI. CDR3 length equals 15 residues. CDR3 protein: CASSEPGREGEKLFF. The CDR3 nucleotides read TGTGCCAGCAGTGAACCCGGACGGGAGGGTGAAAAACTGTTTTTT.

The chain joins TRBV27 to TRBJ2-5; D possibly uses TRBD1 or TRBD2 (5 bases each). Germline CDR1 is MNHEY and CDR2 is SMNVEV (reference sequence). V lost 1 base and J 1 base, leaving 7 bases between the germline ends. This CDR3 region has 14 residues. The CDR3 nucleotides read TGTGCCAGCAGTTTATGGGGGTCCCAAGAGACCCAGTACTTC. Its protein product is CASSLWGSQETQYF.

The V gene is TRBV5-4, the J gene TRBJ1-1, with 8 bases aligning to TRBD1. This CDR3 has 14 amino acids. Germline V gene sequence: CDR1 SGHNT, CDR2 YYREEE (reference sequence). Trimming took 3 bases from V and 6 from J; bases not matched to a gene: 7. The CDR3 here is CASSWGTGAAEAFF. In DNA form, the CDR3 reads TGTGCCAGCAGCTGGGGGACAGGTGCCGCTGAAGCTTTCTTT.

V is TRBV7-7 and J is TRBJ1-5, with D unresolved. The ends were cut back, 5 bases at V and 3 bases at J, with 8 bases in the middle. The CDR3 loop spans 13 amino acids. CDR1 is SSHAT, CDR2 FNYEAQ, per germline (reference sequence). CDR3 sequence reads: CASSHGINQPQHF. Written as DNA, the CDR3 is TGTGCCAGCAGCCACGGGATCAATCAGCCCCAGCATTTT. The full variable domain, with the rest looked up from reference TRBV7-7 and TRBJ1-5, is GAGVSQSPRYKVTKRGQDVTLRCDPISSHATLYWYQQALGQGPEFLTYFNYEAQPDKSGLPSDRFSAERPEGSISTLTIQRTEQRDSAMYRCASSHGINQPQHFGDGTRLSIL.

The chain uses TRBV14 and TRBJ2-6; tentative D call: TRBD2 (6 bases). The CDR3 contains 18 residues. V dropped 3 bases and J dropped 0 bases, with 15 bases sitting between them. Germline V gene lookup returns CDR1 SGHDN and CDR2 FVKESK. The CDR3 region has the DNA TGTGCCAGCAGCCACCGGGGACTGCCAAGCTCTGGGGCCAACGTCCTGACTTTC. Its protein is CASSHRGLPSSGANVLTF.

V gene TRBV7-2 combines with J gene TRBJ2-7, with 9 bases that match TRBD1. This CDR3 is 17 amino acids long. Germline assignment: CDR1 SGHTA and CDR2 FQGNSA. Losses at the gene ends were 1 base for V and 2 bases for J; bases not matched to a gene: 9. The DNA for the CDR3 is TGTGCCAGCAGCTTAGAGGAGGACAGGGGACTTACCTACGAGCAGTACTTC. This encodes CASSLEEDRGLTYEQYF.

The CDR3 reads CASSPSENYGYTF. The CDR3 DNA reads TGTGCCAGCAGCCCCTCAGAAAACTATGGCTACACCTTC. This chain uses TRBV7-2 with TRBJ1-2; D is undetermined. The CDR3 loop spans 13 amino acids. The germline V gene encodes CDR1 SGHTA and CDR2 FQGNSA. V lost 5 bases to trimming and J lost 2 bases, with 9 bases between them.

The chain combines TRBV18 with TRBJ2-1; D is tentatively TRBD1 or TRBD2 (5 bases each). The length of the CDR3 is 15 residues. Germline CDR1 reads KGHSH; CDR2 reads LQKENI. Trimming shortened V by 1 base and J by 0 bases, and 7 bases separated the two germline ends. The CDR3 loop reads CASSPQGTSYNEQFF. The CDR3 bases are TGTGCCAGCTCACCACAGGGGACCTCCTACAATGAGCAGTTCTTC.

This clone was seen more than once but under ten times. V is TRBV6-1 and J is TRBJ2-2; no definite D call. The CDR3 runs to 15 residues. Germline CDR1 MNHNS, CDR2 SASEGT. V lost 6 bases and J 0 bases, leaving 11 bases between the germline ends. The CDR3 DNA reads TGTGCCAGCAGCGGTTGGGCGTCGAACACCGGGGAGCTGTTTTTT. It yields the protein CASSGWASNTGELFF.

The gene calls are TRBV19 and TRBJ2-1; weak D call: TRBD2 (6 bases). Per germline, CDR1 LNHDA and CDR2 SQIVND (reference sequence). CDR3 size: 16 residues. The V gene lost 6 bases and the J gene lost 7 bases, with 22 bases spanning the gap. CDR3 amino acids: CASRRADTGRGNEQFF. CDR3 nucleotide sequence: TGTGCCAGTAGACGCGCGGATACCGGGCGGGGTAATGAGCAGTTCTTC. Drawing the rest from reference TRBV19 and TRBJ2-1, the complete variable domain is DGGITQSPKYLFRKEGQNVTLSCEQNLNHDAMYWYRQDPGQGLRLIYYSQIVNDFQKGDIAEGYSVSREKKESFPLTVTSAQKNPTAFYLCASRRADTGRGNEQFFGPGTRLTVL.

The rearrangement uses TRBV19 and TRBJ2-1; maybe TRBD1 (6 bases). The CDR3 loop spans 14 amino acids. CDR1 and CDR2 (germline): LNHDA, SQIVND (reference sequence). Trimming cost V 8 bases and J 0 bases, with 11 bases left between them. The CDR3 sequence is CASEQGSSYNEQFF. The CDR3 nucleotides read TGTGCCAGTGAACAGGGTAGCTCCTACAATGAGCAGTTCTTC.

The genes are TRBV5-1 and TRBJ2-2; D gene uncertain. V was trimmed by 2 bases and J by 6 bases, leaving 11 bases between them. CDR1 and CDR2 (germline): SGHRS, YFSETQ. This CDR3 is built from 14 residues. CDR3 coding DNA: TGCGCCAGCAGCTTCACTCCTGAGGCCGGGGAGCTGTTTTTT. This encodes CASSFTPEAGELFF. The whole variable domain, filled in from reference TRBV5-1 and TRBJ2-2, reads KAGVTQTPRYLIKTRGQQVTLSCSPISGHRSVSWYQQTPGQGLQFLFEYFSETQRNKGNFPGRFSGRQFSNSRSEMNVSTLELGDSALYLCASSFTPEAGELFFGEGSRLTVL.

The CDR3, as DNA: TGTGCCAGCAGTTTAAGGGTGGGGCAGGGACACTATGGCTACACCTTC. It is translated as CASSLRVGQGHYGYTF. The chain recombines TRBV28 with TRBJ1-2, with D possibly matching TRBD1 (5 bases). Trimming shortened V by 2 bases and J by 3 bases, and 16 bases separated the two germline ends. This CDR3 region has 16 residues. The germline V gene has CDR1 MDHEN and CDR2 SYDVKM.

Written as DNA, the CDR3 is TGTGCCAGCTCACCACCGGGCACCCCTGGAAACACCATATATTTT. Its protein is CASSPPGTPGNTIYF. The V call is TRBV18, the J call TRBJ1-3; D uncertain. V was cut by 0 bases and J by 2 bases, with 8 bases left in between. The CDR3 contains 15 residues. Looked up from germline, CDR1 is KGHSH and CDR2 is LQKENI.

This chain links TRBV11-3 with TRBJ2-3; 16 bases align to TRBD2. The V segment lost 5 bases and the J segment 1 base; nucleotides outside the gene matches: 6. Germline V gene sequence: CDR1 SGHNT, CDR2 YENEEA. This CDR3 is built from 18 residues. The CDR3 coding sequence is TGTGCCAGCAGCCCTGGGACTAGCGGGAGGGTCGGCACAGATACGCAGTATTTT. This translates into CASSPGTSGRVGTDTQYF.

The chain joins TRBV4-2 to TRBJ2-1, with 9 bases identical to TRBD2. The CDR3 has 13 residues. The V and J ends lost 4 bases and 9 bases, in that order; junction bases with no gene match: 4. Germline V gene data show CDR1 as LGHNA and CDR2 as YNFKEQ. In DNA, the CDR3 is TGTGCCAGCAGCCTTAGCGGGAGTGGTGAGCAGTTCTTC. Encoded protein: CASSLSGSGEQFF.

CDR3 sequence reads: CASSPMAWDRGAFF. In nucleotides, the CDR3 is TGTGCCAGCAGCCCGATGGCCTGGGACAGGGGGGCTTTCTTT. The chain links TRBV7-9 to TRBJ1-1; 11 nucleotides line up with TRBD1. The CDR3 has 14 amino acids. Germline CDR1 and CDR2: SEHNR and FQNEAQ (reference sequence). Trimming took 5 bases from V and 11 from J; bases not matched to a gene: 10.

The rearrangement links TRBV6-4 to TRBJ1-1; D uncertain. From germline, CDR1 is MRHNA and CDR2 SNTAGT. The CDR3 runs 13 residues. Trimming pared 8 bases from V and 1 base from J, leaving 11 bases between. The CDR3 coding sequence is TGTGCCAGCCGAATGGGTGAGAACACTGAAGCTTTCTTT. Its translation: CASRMGENTEAFF.

This clone was recorded once. V usage is TRBV5-4 and J usage is TRBJ2-1; D unresolved. CDR1 and CDR2 (germline): SGHNT, YYREEE (reference sequence). With 4 bases removed from V and 0 bases from J, the gap between germline ends came to 11 bases. The CDR3 contains 15 residues. The CDR3 coding sequence is TGTGCCAGCAGCCCTGACCCGCCCTCCTACAATGAGCAGTTCTTC. It yields the protein CASSPDPPSYNEQFF.

Here the CDR3 DNA reads TGCAGCGTTGAAGACAGGGGGCCTCCCTACGAGCAGTACTTC. It specifies CSVEDRGPPYEQYF. The chain carries TRBV29-1 and TRBJ2-7; 8 nucleotides match TRBD1. Germline V gene lookup returns CDR1 SQVTM and CDR2 ANQGSEA. V dropped 0 bases and J dropped 2; count of bases not matched to a gene: 3. The CDR3 length is 14 residues.